This T cell receptor beta chain was sequenced in a study of control samples from healthy donors and cancer patients. Clones were sequenced by immunoSEQ multiplex PCR, and TCRdb holds only the in-frame ones, with some missing. The repertoire holds tens of thousands of clones, with roughly 93% as singletons. The receptor's source is a woman in her 30s in good health. Sequenced sample: blood.

CDR3 loop: CASQGGLIYGYTF. As DNA, the CDR3 is TGTGCCAGCCAGGGGGGCCTCATCTATGGCTACACCTTC. V and J are TRBV2 and TRBJ1-2, with 7 bases aligning to TRBD1. Germline V gives CDR1 SNHLY, CDR2 FYNNEI. The CDR3 length is 13 residues. V lost 8 bases to trimming and J lost 4 bases; unmatched junction nucleotides: 7.